Presented here are 10 T cell receptor beta chains from one specimen sequenced in a study of blood T cell repertoires in COVID-19. Libraries were prepared by immunoSEQ multiplex PCR; TCRdb keeps only in-frame clonotypes and omits some of them. The table has roughly 250,000 clones, roughly nine tenths seen once. Sequenced material: peripheral blood. These receptors originate from a young woman with COVID-19, enrolled during active disease.

The rearrangement uses TRBV7-9 and TRBJ2-2; TRBD1 might be the D (5 bases). Germline V gene sequence: CDR1 SEHNR, CDR2 FQNEAQ (reference sequence). The CDR3 contains 17 residues. Trimming left V 1 base short and J 6 bases short, with 18 bases between. In DNA, the CDR3 is TGTGCCAGCAGCTTAGTAAAAGGGGATTTTTTTCCCGGGGAGCTGTTTTTT. As protein: CASSLVKGDFFPGELFF.

V is TRBV5-6 and J is TRBJ2-2, with a weak D call TRBD1 (6 bases). Trimming left V 2 bases short and J 6 bases short, with 11 bases between. The CDR3 runs to 14 residues. The V gene's germline CDR1 is SGHDT and CDR2 YYEEEE. The CDR3 DNA reads TGTGCCAGCAGCTTACTTCCAGGGGCCGGGGAGCTGTTTTTT. As protein: CASSLLPGAGELFF.

The chain employs TRBV4-2 and TRBJ1-2, with a weak D call TRBD1 (5 bases). V was shortened by 7 bases and J by 3 bases, with 24 bases between the two germline ends. Germline-derived CDR1 and CDR2 are LGHNA and YNFKEQ. This CDR3 contains 17 residues. CDR3 region: CASKALASRTGDYGYTF. CDR3 in DNA: TGTGCCAGCAAGGCATTAGCTTCGAGAACAGGAGACTATGGCTACACCTTC.

This chain's CDR3 is CASNRAGGQETQYF. Written as DNA, the CDR3 is TGCGCCAGCAACCGAGCGGGGGGACAAGAGACCCAGTACTTC. V gene TRBV5-1 combines with J gene TRBJ2-5; TRBD2 agrees at 9 bases. The length of the CDR3 is 14 residues. The ends lost 6 bases at V and 2 bases at J; junction bases unmatched: 5. The germline V gene has CDR1 SGHRS and CDR2 YFSETQ.

The chain joins TRBV9 to TRBJ2-2; TRBD1 matches at 7 bases. J lost 1 base, V lost 0 bases, and 6 bases had no gene match. The germline V gene encodes CDR1 SGDLS and CDR2 YYNGEE. CDR3 size: 17 residues. The DNA of the CDR3 is TGTGCCAGCAGCGTAGTAGGACAGGTCCTGAACACCGGGGAGCTGTTTTTT. This translates into CASSVVGQVLNTGELFF. The variable domain in full, with the rest retrieved from reference TRBV9 and TRBJ2-2, is DSGVTQTPKHLITATGQRVTLRCSPRSGDLSVYWYQQSLDQGLQFLIQYYNGEERAKGNILERFSAQQFPDLHSELNLSSLELGDSALYFCASSVVGQVLNTGELFFGEGSRLTVL.

The V call is TRBV7-8, the J call TRBJ2-7; D may be TRBD2 (6 bases). V lost 0 bases, J lost 2 bases, and 11 bases lay in between. The CDR3 consists of 15 residues. CDR1 SGHVS and CDR2 FQNEAQ come from the germline V gene. CDR3 DNA: TGTGCCAGCAGCTTAGCGGGGGGAGTAACCTACGAGCAGTACTTC. Encoded protein: CASSLAGGVTYEQYF.

The table lists this clone with a count of one. The rearrangement joins TRBV13 to TRBJ2-3; possible D gene TRBD2, 6 bases. This CDR3 contains 15 residues. The germline gives CDR1 PRHDT, CDR2 FYEKMQ (reference sequence). The V gene lost 1 base and the J gene lost 0 bases, with 8 bases spanning the gap. CDR3 bases: TGTGCCAGCAGCTTAGCGGGGACTAGCACAGATACGCAGTATTTT. This encodes CASSLAGTSTDTQYF.

This chain connects TRBV10-3 to TRBJ2-1; 7 bases map to TRBD2. This CDR3 region has 16 residues. V lost 6 bases and J lost 1; bases outside the gene matches: 9. Germline CDR1 ENHRY, CDR2 SYGVKD. CDR3 nucleotides: TGTGCCATCAGCCAGACGGGGGGTTCTTCCTACAATGAGCAGTTCTTC. Protein product: CAISQTGGSSYNEQFF.

This clone turned up a few times. J is TRBJ2-7 and V is TRBV29-1; 7 nucleotides agree with TRBD1. Germline trimming cut 6 bases from V and 0 bases from J; bases unmatched to any gene: 5. CDR1 and CDR2 from the germline V gene are SQVTM and ANQGSEA. The CDR3 loop spans 13 amino acids. The DNA of the CDR3 is TGCAGCGTACTCGGGACAGCCTCCTACGAGCAGTACTTC. Its protein product is CSVLGTASYEQYF.

At least ten counts were recorded for this clone. This chain uses TRBV12-3 or TRBV12-4 with TRBJ1-4, with a tentative D call TRBD1 (5 bases). V lost 3 bases and J 8 bases, leaving 10 bases between the germline ends. The CDR3 is 13 amino acids. The CDR3 spells CASSFLGGEKLFF. The CDR3 DNA follows: TGTGCCAGCAGTTTTTTGGGGGGGGAAAAACTGTTTTTT.